Listed here are 27 T cell receptor beta chains from one sample, sequenced in a study of T cell changes during pregnancy in multiple sclerosis. Using immunoSEQ multiplex PCR, the repertoire was profiled, and TCRdb retains in-frame clones only, with some absent. The sample records approximately 84,000 clones, about 95% being singletons. Source: peripheral blood, taken in the third trimester of pregnancy. These receptors were collected from a female donor with multiple sclerosis, enrolled in a pregnancy study.

This clone was found once. The chain employs TRBV4-2 and TRBJ2-1, with 8 bases identical to TRBD2. Per the germline V gene, CDR1 is LGHNA and CDR2 is YNFKEQ. CDR3 length equals 14 residues. The trim removed 0 bases at V and 8 bases at J, leaving 3 bases unmatched. The CDR3 nucleotides read TGTGCCAGCAGCCAAGAGGGACTAGTTTATGAGCAGTTCTTC. This encodes CASSQEGLVYEQFF.

This chain uses TRBV6-5 with TRBJ2-2, with 11 nucleotides matching TRBD2. The junction had 6 bases not matched to a gene; V was cut back by 9 bases and J by 6 bases. Per the germline V gene, CDR1 is MNHEY and CDR2 is SVGAGI. The CDR3 is 14 residues long. The CDR3 spells CASSGLAGPGELFF. The CDR3 nucleotides are TGTGCCAGTTCCGGACTAGCGGGTCCCGGGGAGCTGTTTTTT.

This clone has only a few counts. This chain joins TRBV4-1 and TRBJ2-7, with 8 bases aligning to TRBD1. CDR1 and CDR2 from the germline V gene are MGHRA and YSYEKL. The CDR3 loop spans 16 amino acids. Trimming cost V 2 bases and J 0 bases; bases outside gene matches: 6. The CDR3 nucleotides are TGCGCCAGCAGCCAATCCTTAACAGGGGGCTCCTACGAGCAGTACTTC. Translating gives CASSQSLTGGSYEQYF.

V gene TRBV7-6 combines with J gene TRBJ2-1; 14 nucleotides agree with TRBD2. J gave up 7 bases and V 0 bases, and 5 bases lay outside the gene matches. Germline V gene lookup returns CDR1 SGHVS and CDR2 FNYEAQ. The CDR3 is 17 residues long. In nucleotides, the CDR3 is TGTGCCAGCAGCTTAGCCCCGACTAGCGGGGGGGAGAATGAGCAGTTCTTC. Encoded protein: CASSLAPTSGGENEQFF.

This chain uses TRBV5-4 with TRBJ2-7, with 12 bases aligning to TRBD2. CDR3 size: 15 residues. Germline V gene lookup returns CDR1 SGHNT and CDR2 YYREEE (reference sequence). With 4 bases clipped from V and 2 bases from J, the junction kept 4 bases outside the gene matches. The CDR3 reads CASSETSGGTYEQYF. DNA for the CDR3: TGTGCCAGCAGCGAGACTAGCGGGGGAACCTACGAGCAGTACTTC.

This rearrangement joins TRBV12-5 to TRBJ2-5; maybe TRBD1 (6 bases). From germline, CDR1 is LGHNT and CDR2 FRNRAP. With 0 bases removed from V and 6 bases from J, the gap between germline ends came to 8 bases. The CDR3 covers 13 residues. CDR3: CASGLVGGQTQYF. In DNA, the CDR3 is TGTGCTAGTGGTTTGGTAGGGGGTCAGACCCAGTACTTC.

The chain carries TRBV5-1 and TRBJ2-1, with TRBD1 matching over 8 bases. The CDR3 is made up of 15 amino acids. Trimming at V came to 0 bases and at J to 8 bases, leaving 7 bases not matched to a gene. CDR1 is SGHRS and CDR2 is YFSETQ in the germline V gene. The CDR3 nucleotides read TGCGCCAGCAGCTTGGAAAGGACAGGGATTGATGAGCAGTTCTTC. It translates to CASSLERTGIDEQFF.

The chain links TRBV2 to TRBJ2-1, with TRBD2 matching 8 bases. The CDR3 totals 13 residues. Looked up from germline, CDR1 is SNHLY and CDR2 is FYNNEI. V trimming: 7 bases; J trimming: 7 bases; junction bases outside the gene matches: 6. The CDR3 sequence is CASISGESNEQFF. The CDR3 DNA follows: TGTGCCAGCATTAGCGGGGAATCGAATGAGCAGTTCTTC.

The V gene is TRBV10-1, the J gene TRBJ1-1; D gene ambiguous. The CDR3 totals 12 residues. Germline-derived CDR1 and CDR2 are WNHNN and SYGVQD (reference sequence). Deletions cut 6 bases from V and 8 bases from J, with 13 bases between. In nucleotides, the CDR3 is TGCGCCAGCAGCCACGGAGGTGGGGAAGCTTTCTTT. As protein: CASSHGGGEAFF.

The CDR3 DNA reads TGTGCCAGCAGCCCCCTCGGGGTGCATAGCACAGATACGCAGTATTTT. Translation: CASSPLGVHSTDTQYF. The V gene is TRBV7-2, the J gene TRBJ2-3, with D perhaps matching TRBD2 (5 bases). The CDR3 totals 16 residues. CDR1 is SGHTA and CDR2 is FQGNSA in the germline V gene. Trimming removed 5 bases from V and 0 bases from J, with 15 bases in between. Full variable domain (missing parts from reference TRBV7-2 and TRBJ2-3): GAGVSQSPSNKVTEKGKDVELRCDPISGHTALYWYRQSLGQGLEFLIYFQGNSAPDKSGLPSDRFSAERTGGSVSTLTIQRTQQEDSAVYLCASSPLGVHSTDTQYFGPGTRLTVL.

This clone was counted only a few times. This rearrangement joins TRBV19 to TRBJ1-2; D not resolved. The CDR3 runs 14 residues. The V and J ends lost 4 bases and 3 bases respectively, with 12 bases between them. Germline V gives CDR1 LNHDA, CDR2 SQIVND (reference sequence). CDR3 amino acids: CASSSGSWHYGYTF. In DNA form, the CDR3 reads TGTGCCAGTAGTAGTGGCTCCTGGCACTATGGCTACACCTTC. The whole variable domain, remainder taken from reference TRBV19 and TRBJ1-2, is DGGITQSPKYLFRKEGQNVTLSCEQNLNHDAMYWYRQDPGQGLRLIYYSQIVNDFQKGDIAEGYSVSREKKESFPLTVTSAQKNPTAFYLCASSSGSWHYGYTFGSGTRLTVV.

The table lists this clone with a few counts. This rearrangement joins TRBV19 to TRBJ2-7, with a weak D call TRBD1 (6 bases). CDR3 length: 13 amino acids. Germline loops: CDR1 LNHDA, CDR2 SQIVND (reference sequence). V was clipped by 11 bases and J by 2 bases, with 16 bases between them. This CDR3 reads CAGCDRRTYEQYF. DNA for the CDR3: TGTGCCGGGTGTGACAGGCGAACCTACGAGCAGTACTTC.

This chain uses TRBV16 with TRBJ1-5, with D unclear. The CDR3 totals 15 residues. With 6 bases removed from V and 0 bases from J, the gap between germline ends came to 12 bases. Germline lookup yields CDR1 KGHSY and CDR2 FQNENV. CDR3 in amino acids: CASRSTVNSNQPQHF. Here the CDR3 DNA reads TGTGCCAGCAGATCCACAGTAAATAGCAATCAGCCCCAGCATTTT.

A single count supports this clone. The chain joins TRBV6-5 to TRBJ1-1, with 8 bases aligning to TRBD1. This CDR3 has 16 residues. Germline trimming cut 0 bases from V and 7 bases from J; bases unmatched to any gene: 10. Germline CDR1 and CDR2: MNHEY and SVGAGI. Written as DNA, the CDR3 is TGTGCCAGCAGTTACTCGATTATCCAGGGGGCAGTTGAAGCTTTCTTT. Its protein product is CASSYSIIQGAVEAFF.

V and J are TRBV9 and TRBJ2-7, with 8 bases fitting TRBD2. Per germline, CDR1 SGDLS and CDR2 YYNGEE. CDR3 size: 17 residues. V lost 4 bases to trimming and J lost 3 bases; unmatched junction nucleotides: 15. CDR3 protein: CASSPNPGGRPHYEQYF. Written as DNA, the CDR3 is TGTGCCAGCAGCCCCAACCCGGGAGGGCGGCCACACTACGAGCAGTACTTC. The full variable domain, rest sourced from reference TRBV9 and TRBJ2-7, is DSGVTQTPKHLITATGQRVTLRCSPRSGDLSVYWYQQSLDQGLQFLIQYYNGEERAKGNILERFSAQQFPDLHSELNLSSLELGDSALYFCASSPNPGGRPHYEQYFGPGTRLTVT.

V is TRBV19 and J is TRBJ1-1; D perhaps matches TRBD1 (6 bases). The CDR3 length is 14 residues. V lost 5 bases to trimming and J lost 5 bases, with 15 bases between them. Germline V gene sequence: CDR1 LNHDA, CDR2 SQIVND (reference sequence). DNA for the CDR3: TGTGCCAGTAGTCTCCCAGGGGTCGGGACTGAAGCTTTCTTT. The encoded protein is CASSLPGVGTEAFF.

The chain combines TRBV5-4 with TRBJ2-1; 7 bases line up with TRBD2. The V gene's germline CDR1 is SGHNT and CDR2 YYREEE (reference sequence). The CDR3 is 13 residues long. The ends lost 4 bases at V and 7 bases at J; junction bases unmatched: 5. CDR3 protein: CASSTTSRNEQFF. The CDR3 DNA follows: TGTGCCAGCAGCACGACTAGCAGGAATGAGCAGTTCTTC.

The chain couples TRBV6-6 to TRBJ1-1; 11 bases are shared with TRBD1. Per the germline V gene, CDR1 is MNHNY and CDR2 is SVGAGI (reference sequence). The CDR3 has 16 residues. Trimming took 2 bases from V and 4 from J; bases not matched to a gene: 6. The CDR3 sequence is CASSYLRGTGGTEAFF. In DNA form, the CDR3 reads TGTGCCAGCAGTTACCTCAGGGGGACAGGGGGCACTGAAGCTTTCTTT.

This chain uses TRBV5-6 with TRBJ2-1; tentative D call: TRBD2 (5 bases). From germline, CDR1 is SGHDT and CDR2 YYEEEE. The CDR3 has 14 residues. The V end was cut by 2 bases, the J end by 3 bases, with 9 bases between. The CDR3 loop reads CASSLELVYNEQFF. The DNA for the CDR3 is TGTGCCAGCAGCTTAGAACTAGTCTACAATGAGCAGTTCTTC.

This chain links TRBV14 with TRBJ1-5, with 7 bases matching TRBD1. Germline V gene sequence: CDR1 SGHDN, CDR2 FVKESK. The CDR3 has 13 amino acids. Germline trimming cut 5 bases from V and 9 bases from J; bases unmatched to any gene: 7. The CDR3 DNA is TGTGCCAGCAGCGTTACAGGGGTGGCGCCCCAGCATTTT. Translated, it gives CASSVTGVAPQHF.

The chain couples TRBV18 to TRBJ1-2, with TRBD1 matching over 9 bases. V lost 3 bases and J lost 3; bases outside the gene matches: 5. Germline V CDR1 and CDR2: KGHSH, LQKENI. The CDR3 length is 15 residues. DNA of the CDR3: TGTGCCAGCTCACCTCAGGGACAGGGCGACTATGGCTACACCTTC. Translation gives CASSPQGQGDYGYTF.

V gene TRBV2 combines with J gene TRBJ1-5, with D perhaps matching TRBD1 (6 bases). Germline V CDR1 and CDR2: SNHLY, FYNNEI. CDR3 size: 13 residues. The V end was cut by 4 bases, the J end by 13 bases, with 17 bases between. The CDR3 here is CASSAGAGAQQHF. Here the CDR3 DNA reads TGTGCCAGCAGTGCGGGGGCGGGGGCCCAGCAGCATTTT.

This chain uses TRBV7-3 with TRBJ2-3; D is unresolved. The CDR3 is 15 residues long. The germline CDR1 and CDR2 sequences are SGHTA and FQGTGA. V gave up 2 bases and J gave up 0 bases, with 9 bases separating them. CDR3 DNA sequence: TGTGCCAGCAGCTTATTATACAGTAGCACAGATACGCAGTATTTT. This translates into CASSLLYSSTDTQYF. Full variable domain (remainder filled in from reference TRBV7-3 and TRBJ2-3): GAGVSQTPSNKVTEKGKYVELRCDPISGHTALYWYRQSLGQGPEFLIYFQGTGAADDSGLPNDRFFAVRPEGSVSTLKIQRTERGDSAVYLCASSLLYSSTDTQYFGPGTRLTVL.

The rearrangement links TRBV27 to TRBJ2-3; D uncertain. Germline CDR1 MNHEY, CDR2 SMNVEV (reference sequence). The CDR3 spans 13 residues. Trimming cost V 8 bases and J 2 bases, with 11 bases left between them. The CDR3 loop is CASGGLNTDTQYF. CDR3 DNA sequence: TGTGCCAGCGGCGGCCTTAACACAGATACGCAGTATTTT.

The gene calls are TRBV28 and TRBJ2-2, with 13 bases fitting TRBD2. Germline CDR1 MDHEN, CDR2 SYDVKM. CDR3 length equals 19 residues. The V segment lost 5 bases and the J segment 6 bases; nucleotides outside the gene matches: 15. The CDR3 sequence: CASSNPQRLAGGFAGELFF. CDR3 DNA: TGTGCCAGCAGTAACCCGCAAAGACTAGCGGGGGGATTCGCCGGGGAGCTGTTTTTT. The full variable domain, its missing parts supplied by reference TRBV28 and TRBJ2-2, is DVKVTQSSRYLVKRTGEKVFLECVQDMDHENMFWYRQDPGLGLRLIYFSYDVKMKEKGDIPEGYSVSREKKERFSLILESASTNQTSMYLCASSNPQRLAGGFAGELFFGEGSRLTVL.

The chain couples TRBV28 to TRBJ2-7; 8 bases align to TRBD1. Germline V CDR1 and CDR2: MDHEN, SYDVKM. There are 15 residues in the CDR3. V dropped 5 bases and J dropped 3; count of bases not matched to a gene: 9. CDR3 bases: TGTGCCAGCAGTCCTCCCGACAGGGGCAGCTACGAGCAGTACTTC. As protein: CASSPPDRGSYEQYF.

The chain recombines TRBV5-1 with TRBJ1-2; maybe TRBD1 (5 bases). The CDR3 consists of 15 residues. Trimming removed 3 bases at V and 6 bases at J, with 18 bases between. Per the germline V gene, CDR1 is SGHRS and CDR2 is YFSETQ. The CDR3 DNA follows: TGCGCCAGCAGCTCCTCCGGGACGCGGGAAAATGGCTACACCTTC. The encoded protein is CASSSSGTRENGYTF. The whole variable domain, remainder taken from reference TRBV5-1 and TRBJ1-2, is KAGVTQTPRYLIKTRGQQVTLSCSPISGHRSVSWYQQTPGQGLQFLFEYFSETQRNKGNFPGRFSGRQFSNSRSEMNVSTLELGDSALYLCASSSSGTRENGYTFGSGTRLTVV.